Listed here are 14 T cell receptor beta chains from one sample, sequenced in a study of cytomegalovirus exposure and HLA in healthy donors. Primers included in the PCR were 60 Vbeta and 13 Jbeta primers. Some clones are missing from TCRdb's copy, which holds only in-frame ones; the method was immunoSEQ multiplex PCR. The sample consists of 100,000 to 150,000 clones, around 9% of them appearing once. Sequenced sample: PBMCs. The source of these receptors is a middle-aged man in good health and CMV-seronegative.

This clone was detected a few times. The junction and the germline gene differ at one end; a read error may be behind it. This chain uses TRBV5-1 with TRBJ1-1; D not certain. The CDR3 spans 10 residues. Germline CDR1 is SGHRS and CDR2 is YFSETQ. Here the CDR3 reads CASSGTVWVF. CDR3 coding DNA: TGCGCCAGCAGCGGTACAGTTTGGGTCTTT.

J is TRBJ1-4 and V is TRBV5-1; TRBD1 matches 7 bases. The trim removed 0 bases at V and 7 bases at J, leaving 6 bases unmatched. Per the germline V gene, CDR1 is SGHRS and CDR2 is YFSETQ. The CDR3 sequence is 15 residues long. The chain's CDR3 is CASSLAGTESEKLFF. DNA of the CDR3: TGCGCCAGCAGCTTGGCCGGGACAGAGAGTGAAAAACTGTTTTTT.

This clone was picked up a small number of times. The CDR3 DNA reads TGTGCCAGCAGACAACCGGGGGAAGAGCAGTACTTC. Translating it yields CASRQPGEEQYF. The chain employs TRBV6-5 and TRBJ2-7; possible D gene TRBD2, 6 bases. There are 12 residues in the CDR3. CDR1 is MNHEY and CDR2 is SVGAGI in the germline V gene. V lost 6 bases, J lost 7 bases, and 13 bases lay in between.

The sample holds a few counts of this clone. The chain has TRBV7-2 and TRBJ1-6; TRBD1 matches 9 bases. In germline, CDR1 is SGHTA, CDR2 FQGNSA. This CDR3 spans 14 amino acids. The trim removed 4 bases at V and 6 bases at J, leaving 1 base unmatched. CDR3 loop: CASSWTGANSPLHF. For the CDR3, the DNA is TGTGCCAGCAGCTGGACAGGGGCTAATTCACCCCTCCACTTT.

V usage is TRBV9 and J usage is TRBJ1-5; D may be TRBD1 (6 bases). Germline V gene sequence: CDR1 SGDLS, CDR2 YYNGEE. V was shortened by 4 bases and J by 5 bases, with 13 bases between the two germline ends. This CDR3 is built from 14 residues. CDR3 amino acids: CASSPGGGDQPQHF. CDR3 in DNA: TGTGCCAGCAGCCCCGGGGGGGGCGATCAGCCCCAGCATTTT.

This clone has more than one count but fewer than ten. The chain combines TRBV19 with TRBJ2-2, with D uncertain. The CDR3 has 15 residues. Germline CDR1 is LNHDA and CDR2 is SQIVND (reference sequence). V lost 2 bases to trimming and J lost 0 bases, with 7 bases between them. The DNA of the CDR3 is TGTGCCAGTAGTATATCCCCAGCGAACACCGGGGAGCTGTTTTTT. Its translation: CASSISPANTGELFF.

The chain couples TRBV11-3 to TRBJ1-5; 8 bases match TRBD1. The CDR3 is made up of 15 amino acids. CDR1 and CDR2 (germline): SGHNT, YENEEA. Trimming took 5 bases from V and 4 from J; bases not matched to a gene: 7. The CDR3 DNA reads TGTGCCAGCAGCACAGGACAGGGTCCTAATCAGCCCCAGCATTTT. This translates into CASSTGQGPNQPQHF. Full variable domain (missing parts from reference TRBV11-3 and TRBJ1-5): EAGVVQSPRYKIIEKKQPVAFWCNPISGHNTLYWYLQNLGQGPELLIRYENEEAVDDSQLPKDRFSAERLKGVDSTLKIQPAELGDSAVYLCASSTGQGPNQPQHFGDGTRLSIL.

This clone was seen more than once but under ten times. The chain joins TRBV2 to TRBJ2-7; D may be TRBD1 (6 bases). CDR1 SNHLY and CDR2 FYNNEI come from the germline V gene. CDR3 size: 14 residues. The V end lost 4 bases, the J end lost 4 bases, and 14 bases lay between the germline ends. The CDR3 nucleotides are TGTGCCAGCAGTGCAGGGGCCCTCCTTTACGAGCAGTACTTC. Protein sequence: CASSAGALLYEQYF.

This clone has just a few counts. J is TRBJ2-1 and V is TRBV5-1, with a possible D match to TRBD1 (6 bases). Germline V gene sequence: CDR1 SGHRS, CDR2 YFSETQ. This CDR3 contains 16 residues. Trimming removed 4 bases at V and 6 bases at J, with 20 bases between. The CDR3 region has the DNA TGCGCCAGCAGCCCTGGGGGCCCAGTGCTCGGCAATGAGCAGTTCTTC. Amino acids: CASSPGGPVLGNEQFF.

The sample holds a few counts of this clone. V and J are TRBV30 and TRBJ2-7, with 13 bases that match TRBD2. Losses at the gene ends were 4 bases for V and 5 bases for J; bases not matched to a gene: 5. The CDR3 covers 14 residues. Germline lookup yields CDR1 GTSNPN and CDR2 SVGIG (reference sequence). CDR3 amino acids: CAWTTSGGAHEQYF. In DNA, the CDR3 is TGTGCCTGGACCACTAGCGGGGGGGCTCACGAGCAGTACTTC.

The chain links TRBV7-9 to TRBJ2-7, with TRBD1 identical over 10 bases. The length of the CDR3 is 13 residues. V trimming: 9 bases; J trimming: 3 bases; junction bases outside the gene matches: 5. The germline gives CDR1 SEHNR, CDR2 FQNEAQ (reference sequence). CDR3 nucleotides: TGTGCCAGTGGGGACAGGGGAAACTACGAGCAGTACTTC. This translates into CASGDRGNYEQYF.

CDR3 amino acids: CASSVGAGRYEQYF. The CDR3 region has the DNA TGTGCCAGCAGCGTAGGGGCGGGGAGATACGAGCAGTACTTC. The V gene is TRBV9, the J gene TRBJ2-7; a weak D match, TRBD2 (6 bases). CDR3 length: 14 residues. Germline V CDR1 and CDR2: SGDLS, YYNGEE. The V gene lost 0 bases and the J gene lost 4 bases, with 11 bases spanning the gap.

This chain connects TRBV7-9 to TRBJ1-2; a weak D match, TRBD1 (6 bases). There are 13 residues in the CDR3. Germline V lookup: CDR1 SEHNR, CDR2 FQNEAQ (reference sequence). Trimming stripped 1 base from V and 6 bases from J, with 9 bases between. In nucleotides, the CDR3 is TGTGCCAGCAGCTTAGGAGGACAGAATGGCTACACCTTC. It translates to CASSLGGQNGYTF.

The V gene is TRBV7-2, the J gene TRBJ2-7, with D perhaps matching TRBD2 (7 bases). The germline V gene has CDR1 SGHTA and CDR2 FQGNSA. The CDR3 contains 12 residues. With 5 bases removed from V and 6 bases from J, the gap between germline ends came to 11 bases. The CDR3 region has the DNA TGTGCCAGCAGCAGGAGGGGGGGCGAGCAGTACTTC. This gives the protein CASSRRGGEQYF.